This T cell receptor (beta chain) was obtained from a study of immune evolution from preneoplasia to lung adenocarcinoma. Here immunoSEQ multiplex PCR was the method, and the copy in TCRdb shows in-frame clones only, minus some. The sample consists of some 7,000 clones, 75% to 90% of them appearing once. CDR3 length equals 14 residues. Trimming took 10 bases from V and 5 from J, leaving 20 bases between them. Germline CDR1 and CDR2: ENHRY and SYGVKD. Sequencing input: FFPE invasive lung adenocarcinoma tissue. The genes are TRBV10-3 and TRBJ1-1; D possibly corresponds to TRBD1 (6 bases). This receptor was identified in a person between 50 and 69 years old with lung adenocarcinoma. The CDR3 spells CATQRGPGRTEAFF. CDR3 DNA: TGTGCCACCCAACGGGGGCCCGGAAGAACTGAAGCTTTCTTT.